This entry lists 30 T cell receptor beta chains sequenced from one sample in a study of PD-L1 blockade in urothelial cancer. Measured with immunoSEQ multiplex PCR; TCRdb has only the in-frame clones, and not every one. The sample contains about 35,000 clones, about a third of which appear only once. The material sequenced was tumor tissue, taken before atezolizumab (anti-PD-L1) treatment. Receptors were obtained from a man in his sixties with urothelial cancer.

In this sample, this clone turned up once. The rearrangement joins TRBV12-5 to TRBJ2-7, with D uncertain. V was trimmed by 1 base and J by 1 base, leaving 2 bases between them. The V gene's germline CDR1 is LGHNT and CDR2 FRNRAP. This CDR3 is 12 amino acids long. The CDR3 sequence: CASGLASYEQYF. The DNA for the CDR3 is TGTGCTAGTGGTTTGGCATCCTACGAGCAGTACTTC.

The CDR3: CARAGDPFSGANVLTF. CDR3 sequence (DNA): TGTGCCAGAGCAGGAGACCCTTTCTCTGGGGCCAACGTCCTGACTTTC. This chain uses TRBV27 with TRBJ2-6; D is unresolved. V lost 9 bases, J lost 0 bases, and 15 bases lay in between. The CDR3 has 16 amino acids. CDR1 is MNHEY, CDR2 SMNVEV, per germline (reference sequence).

This clone appeared a few times. V and J are TRBV13 and TRBJ2-1; TRBD2 aligns across 10 bases. Germline V CDR1 and CDR2: PRHDT, FYEKMQ (reference sequence). The ends lost 5 bases at V and 7 bases at J; junction bases unmatched: 11. The CDR3 sequence is 16 residues long. CDR3 region: CASSPGATSGVNEQFF. DNA of the CDR3: TGTGCCAGCAGCCCCGGTGCCACTAGCGGGGTTAATGAGCAGTTCTTC.

V gene TRBV23-1 combines with J gene TRBJ1-5; 12 bases line up with TRBD1. TRBV23-1 is assigned to the ORF class and has an uncertain function. The CDR3 is 20 amino acids. Trimming removed 4 bases from V and 5 bases from J; junction bases left unmatched: 18. This CDR3 is CASSLPGQGARSMGDQPQHF. The CDR3 nucleotides are TGCGCCAGCAGTCTCCCGGGACAGGGGGCGAGAAGTATGGGTGATCAGCCCCAGCATTTT.

This clone occurred a few times. The V and J genes are TRBV2 and TRBJ1-1; D not certain. V was trimmed by 0 bases and J by 7 bases, leaving 9 bases between them. The CDR3 is 13 residues long. Germline V lookup: CDR1 SNHLY, CDR2 FYNNEI. The CDR3 DNA is TGTGCCAGCAGTGAAGCGCTTCAGAATGAAGCTTTCTTT. It is translated as CASSEALQNEAFF.

This sequence joins TRBV19 and TRBJ1-1; 7 bases are a match to TRBD1. Germline V gene lookup returns CDR1 LNHDA and CDR2 SQIVND (reference sequence). V lost 3 bases and J lost 2; bases outside the gene matches: 6. CDR3 length equals 15 residues. CDR3 region: CASSITGAGNTEAFF. The CDR3 nucleotides are TGTGCCAGTAGTATTACAGGGGCGGGAAACACTGAAGCTTTCTTT. Supplemented by reference TRBV19 and TRBJ1-1, the full variable domain reads DGGITQSPKYLFRKEGQNVTLSCEQNLNHDAMYWYRQDPGQGLRLIYYSQIVNDFQKGDIAEGYSVSREKKESFPLTVTSAQKNPTAFYLCASSITGAGNTEAFFGQGTRLTVV.

V is TRBV28 and J is TRBJ1-5, with D tentatively TRBD1 (6 bases). V was clipped by 2 bases and J by 7 bases, with 12 bases between them. The CDR3 extends over 14 amino acids. The germline V gene has CDR1 MDHEN and CDR2 SYDVKM. The CDR3 nucleotides read TGTGCCAGCAGTTTAAACAGGGATCGGCAGCCCCAGCATTTT. It encodes CASSLNRDRQPQHF.

The J gene is TRBJ2-6, the V gene TRBV6-8; D is ambiguous. The CDR3 length is 15 residues. Germline CDR1 reads MNHGY; CDR2 reads SAAAGT. V gave up 0 bases and J gave up 0 bases, with 3 bases separating them. The DNA of the CDR3 is TGTGCCAGCAGTTACTCGGACTCTGGGGCCAACGTCCTGACTTTC. It specifies CASSYSDSGANVLTF.

This clone has only a few counts. This rearrangement joins TRBV6-8 to TRBJ2-5; 8 bases are a match to TRBD2. With 6 bases clipped from V and 0 bases from J, the junction kept 6 bases outside the gene matches. The CDR3 is 15 residues long. In germline, CDR1 is MNHGY, CDR2 SAAAGT. The CDR3 protein is CASRERGQNQETQYF. The CDR3 DNA is TGTGCCAGCAGAGAGCGGGGGCAGAACCAAGAGACCCAGTACTTC.

This clone was recorded a few times. The rearrangement links TRBV18 to TRBJ1-2; no firm D call. Germline-derived CDR1 and CDR2 are KGHSH and LQKENI. The CDR3 is 15 residues long. The V gene lost 6 bases and the J gene lost 4 bases, with 18 bases spanning the gap. CDR3: CASSPDGSLGYGYTF. For the CDR3, the DNA is TGTGCCAGCTCCCCGGACGGGAGCCTTGGCTATGGCTACACCTTC.

The chain joins TRBV30 to TRBJ2-2, with D uncertain. CDR3 length equals 18 residues. CDR1 and CDR2 (germline): GTSNPN, SVGIG (reference sequence). V gave up 0 bases and J gave up 4 bases, with 21 bases separating them. CDR3 region: CAWSVFASAYMFTGELFF. DNA of the CDR3: TGTGCCTGGAGTGTATTCGCTTCGGCCTACATGTTCACCGGGGAGCTGTTTTTT. Full variable domain (outside the CDR3, taken from reference TRBV30 and TRBJ2-2): SQTIHQWPATLVQPVGSPLSLECTVEGTSNPNLYWYRQAAGRGLQLLFYSVGIGQISSEVPQNLSASRPQDRQFILSSKKLLLSDSGFYLCAWSVFASAYMFTGELFFGEGSRLTVL.

The rearrangement links TRBV6-8 to TRBJ2-4; 13 nucleotides agree with TRBD2. This CDR3 has 18 amino acids. Trimming removed 6 bases from V and 3 bases from J; junction bases left unmatched: 11. Germline V gives CDR1 MNHGY, CDR2 SAAAGT. The CDR3 nucleotides read TGTGCCAGCAGCCTATGGACTAGCGGGAGTCAGGTCAAAAACATTCAGTACTTC. Translation gives CASSLWTSGSQVKNIQYF.

This chain connects TRBV15 to TRBJ2-6; 10 bases line up with TRBD1. Germline V gives CDR1 LNHNV, CDR2 YYDKDF (reference sequence). The CDR3 length is 20 residues. Unmatched junction bases numbered 15, after V lost 3 bases and J lost 4 bases. CDR3 DNA sequence: TGTGCCACCAGCAGGCGCGGGCCGGGACAGGGGAGGGAAGGGGCCAACGTCCTGACTTTC. Translation gives CATSRRGPGQGREGANVLTF.

Within the sample, this clone is medium-sized. The rearrangement uses TRBV23-1 and TRBJ2-7, with a tentative D call TRBD1 (5 bases). TRBV23-1 is an ORF, with its function uncertain. The CDR3 loop spans 15 amino acids. The V gene lost 0 bases and the J gene lost 5 bases, with 14 bases spanning the gap. For the CDR3, the DNA is TGCGCCAGCAGTCAATCGAGCCCCCAAGGGGACGAGCAGTACTTC. It encodes CASSQSSPQGDEQYF.

V gene TRBV19 combines with J gene TRBJ2-1; 9 bases align to TRBD1. Germline loops: CDR1 LNHDA, CDR2 SQIVND (reference sequence). J gave up 6 bases and V 3 bases, and 3 bases lay outside the gene matches. CDR3 length equals 14 residues. The CDR3 nucleotides read TGTGCCAGTAGTATTGACAGGGGGATCAATGAGCAGTTCTTC. Protein sequence: CASSIDRGINEQFF.

The CDR3 loop reads CASSYRDRATGELFF. In DNA form, the CDR3 reads TGTGCCAGCAGCTACCGAGACAGGGCCACCGGGGAGCTGTTTTTT. The V gene is TRBV7-2, the J gene TRBJ2-2; 7 bases match TRBD1. The CDR3 covers 15 residues. CDR1 is SGHTA, CDR2 FQGNSA, per germline. V gave up 4 bases and J gave up 4 bases; unmatched junction bases: 6.

The chain joins TRBV27 to TRBJ1-3; D gene uncertain. Germline lookup yields CDR1 MNHEY and CDR2 SMNVEV (reference sequence). The CDR3 has 15 amino acids. V gave up 2 bases and J gave up 4 bases, with 12 bases separating them. CDR3 sequence (DNA): TGTGCCAGCAGTTTAAGCTCTGGGCAAGGAAACACCATATATTTT. The encoded protein is CASSLSSGQGNTIYF.

The chain uses TRBV15 and TRBJ1-3; D is undetermined. The CDR3 is 15 residues long. Looked up from germline, CDR1 is LNHNV and CDR2 is YYDKDF (reference sequence). Trimming took off 1 base at V and 0 bases at J, with 7 bases between the two ends. CDR3 sequence reads: CATSRGVTSGNTIYF. Here the CDR3 DNA reads TGTGCCACCAGCAGAGGAGTAACCTCTGGAAACACCATATATTTT. Complete variable domain (other parts from reference TRBV15 and TRBJ1-3): DAMVIQNPRYQVTQFGKPVTLSCSQTLNHNVMYWYQQKSSQAPKLLFHYYDKDFNNEADTPDNFQSRRPNTSFCFLDIRSPGLGDTAMYLCATSRGVTSGNTIYFGEGSWLTVV.

This clone has just a few counts. V is TRBV10-3 and J is TRBJ2-6, with D possibly matching TRBD2 (5 bases). Germline V gene data show CDR1 as ENHRY and CDR2 as SYGVKD. The CDR3 is 14 amino acids. The V end lost 7 bases, the J end lost 10 bases, and 17 bases lay between the germline ends. CDR3 nucleotides: TGTGCCATCACCCTGGACTCTAGGTCAAACGTCCTGACTTTC. Translating it yields CAITLDSRSNVLTF.

This clone appeared once. V and J are TRBV18 and TRBJ2-3, with unresolved D. The V and J ends lost 1 base and 1 base respectively, with 9 bases between them. Germline loops: CDR1 KGHSH, CDR2 LQKENI. The length of the CDR3 is 15 residues. The CDR3 DNA reads TGTGCCAGCTCACCACAGGGCTTTGGCACAGATACGCAGTATTTT. It encodes CASSPQGFGTDTQYF.

The J gene is TRBJ2-7, the V gene TRBV7-4, with D maybe TRBD1 (5 bases). From germline, CDR1 is SGHVT and CDR2 SQSDAQ. The CDR3 covers 13 residues. V lost 2 bases to trimming and J lost 5 bases, with 10 bases between them. The DNA of the CDR3 is TGTGCCAGCAGCTTACAGGGAAAGCACGAGCAGTACTTC. As protein: CASSLQGKHEQYF.

In its sample, this clone was seen a few times. The gene calls are TRBV28 and TRBJ1-5, with 7 bases that match TRBD1. V was clipped by 5 bases and J by 6 bases; unmatched bases: 7. CDR1 MDHEN and CDR2 SYDVKM come from the germline V gene. The CDR3 contains 14 residues. In DNA form, the CDR3 reads TGTGCCAGCAGTGATCCGACAGGGACTCAGCCCCAGCATTTT. Translated, it gives CASSDPTGTQPQHF.

The chain is built from TRBV6-8 and TRBJ2-7, with TRBD1 matching over 11 bases. Germline V lookup: CDR1 MNHGY, CDR2 SAAAGT. CDR3 length: 15 amino acids. Trimming cost V 6 bases and J 3 bases; bases outside gene matches: 7. CDR3 sequence reads: CASRPDRGQFYEQYF. DNA for the CDR3: TGTGCCAGCAGACCGGACAGGGGGCAGTTCTACGAGCAGTACTTC.

V usage is TRBV5-1 and J usage is TRBJ1-1; maybe TRBD1 (6 bases). Germline V gene lookup returns CDR1 SGHRS and CDR2 YFSETQ. V shed 4 bases and J shed 0 bases, with 16 bases lying between them. The CDR3 consists of 16 residues. The CDR3 protein is CASSQSRTVMNTEAFF. The CDR3 coding sequence is TGCGCCAGCAGCCAGTCACGGACAGTTATGAACACTGAAGCTTTCTTT.

This clone has just a few counts. V is TRBV5-1 and J is TRBJ1-1; 8 positions agree with TRBD1. This CDR3 is built from 15 residues. Germline V lookup: CDR1 SGHRS, CDR2 YFSETQ. Losses at the gene ends were 0 bases for V and 7 bases for J; bases not matched to a gene: 8. CDR3 nucleotides: TGCGCCAGCAGCTTGGTTACACAGGGGGGTGGTGAAGCTTTCTTT. This gives the protein CASSLVTQGGGEAFF.

The chain combines TRBV29-1 with TRBJ2-5; tentatively, D is TRBD1 (6 bases). The V end lost 8 bases, the J end lost 5 bases, and 18 bases lay between the germline ends. The CDR3 length is 13 residues. Germline V gene sequence: CDR1 SQVTM, CDR2 ANQGSEA. The CDR3 region has the DNA TGCAGCTACATCAGGGGCGTGGGGGAGACCCAGTACTTC. It yields the protein CSYIRGVGETQYF.

The sample holds a few counts of this clone. The germline gene is not matched at one end of the junction; a read error may be the cause. The chain couples TRBV6-8 to TRBJ1-2, with D maybe TRBD1 (5 bases). Germline V gene sequence: CDR1 MNHGY, CDR2 SAAAGT. The CDR3 has 14 residues. CDR3 coding DNA: TGTGCCATCAGTGGGATAGGGACCGGCTATGGCTACACCTTC. Its translation is CAISGIGTGYGYTF.

In this sample, this clone turned up a few times. The rearrangement uses TRBV19 and TRBJ2-2; D is unclear. The V gene lost 8 bases and the J gene lost 4 bases, with 26 bases spanning the gap. This CDR3 has 18 residues. Germline CDR1 and CDR2: LNHDA and SQIVND (reference sequence). CDR3 coding DNA: TGTGCCAGTTCGGTCGGCAGTCTGGGCCCGTCGATCACCGGGGAGCTGTTTTTT. It translates to CASSVGSLGPSITGELFF.

The V and J genes are TRBV29-1 and TRBJ2-7, with a weak D call TRBD1 (5 bases). Deletions cut 6 bases from V and 8 bases from J, with 20 bases between. The CDR3 sequence is 13 residues long. Per the germline V gene, CDR1 is SQVTM and CDR2 is ANQGSEA. The CDR3 sequence is CSVRRGEQYQQYF. CDR3 nucleotide sequence: TGCAGCGTCCGAAGGGGCGAGCAGTACCAGCAGTACTTC.

The chain employs TRBV28 and TRBJ2-1; the match to TRBD2 covers 10 bases. The CDR3 runs 16 residues. V lost 4 bases, J lost 4 bases, and 7 bases stayed unmatched. Germline V gives CDR1 MDHEN, CDR2 SYDVKM. This CDR3 is CASSSASSGRYNEQFF. The CDR3 DNA reads as TGTGCCAGCAGTTCCGCCTCTAGCGGGAGATACAATGAGCAGTTCTTC.